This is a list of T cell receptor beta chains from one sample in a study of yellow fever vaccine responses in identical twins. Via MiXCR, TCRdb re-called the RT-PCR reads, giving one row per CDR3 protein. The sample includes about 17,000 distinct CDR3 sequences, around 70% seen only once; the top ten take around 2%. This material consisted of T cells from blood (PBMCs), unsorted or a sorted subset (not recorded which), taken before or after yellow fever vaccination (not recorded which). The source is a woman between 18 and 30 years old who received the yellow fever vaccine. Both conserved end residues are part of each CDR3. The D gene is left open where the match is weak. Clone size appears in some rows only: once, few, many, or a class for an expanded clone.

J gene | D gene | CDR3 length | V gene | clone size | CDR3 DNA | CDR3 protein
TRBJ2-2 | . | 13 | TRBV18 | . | TGTGCCAGCTCACCAACAGGTGCCGGGGAGCTGTTTTTT | CASSPTGAGELFF
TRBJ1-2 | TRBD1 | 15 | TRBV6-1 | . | TGTGCCAGCAGCCCGTCGACAGGGGCACTCCGTGGCTACACCTTC | CASSPSTGALRGYTF
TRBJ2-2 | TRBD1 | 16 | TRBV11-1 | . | TGTGCCAGCAGCCCGACAGGGGGCGAGGGCACCGGGGAGCTGTTTTTT | CASSPTGGEGTGELFF
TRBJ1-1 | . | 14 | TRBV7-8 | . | TGTGCCAGCAGCTTAGGACAGATGAACACTGAAGCTTTCTTT | CASSLGQMNTEAFF
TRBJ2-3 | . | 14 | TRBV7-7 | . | TGTGCCAGCAGCTTAGGCCTTAGCACAGATACGCAGTATTTT | CASSLGLSTDTQYF
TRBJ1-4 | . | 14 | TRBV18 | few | TGTGCCAGCTCACCGGGGCGGCAGAATGAAAAACTGTTTTTT | CASSPGRQNEKLFF
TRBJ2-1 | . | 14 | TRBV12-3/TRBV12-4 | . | TGTGCCAGCACCCGGGGGTCCGCTCACAATGAGCAGTTCTTC | CASTRGSAHNEQFF
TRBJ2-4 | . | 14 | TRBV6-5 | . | TGTGCCAGCAGTTACAAGGGCAGACAAAACATTCAGTACTTC | CASSYKGRQNIQYF
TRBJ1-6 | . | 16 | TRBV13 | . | TGTGCCAGCAGCTTTCTCAGCAGCTCCTATAATTCACCCCTCCACTTT | CASSFLSSSYNSPLHF
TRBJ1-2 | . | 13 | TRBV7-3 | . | TGTGCCAGCAGCTTACAACAGGACTATGGCTACACCTTC | CASSLQQDYGYTF
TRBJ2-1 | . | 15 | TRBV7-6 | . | TGTGCCAGCAGCACCCTGTATCAATACAACAATGAGCAGTTCTTC | CASSTLYQYNNEQFF
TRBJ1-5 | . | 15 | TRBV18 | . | TGTGCCAGCTCAAATCAAGGGGCCCCCCACCAGCCCCAGCATTTT | CASSNQGAPHQPQHF
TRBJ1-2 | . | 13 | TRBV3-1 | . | TGTGCCAGCAGCCAAGATGGGCAGGTCCACTACACCTTC | CASSQDGQVHYTF
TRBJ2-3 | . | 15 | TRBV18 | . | TGTGCCAGCTCACCACTGAACAGGGGCACAGATACGCAGTATTTT | CASSPLNRGTDTQYF
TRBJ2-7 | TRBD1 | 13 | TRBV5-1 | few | TGCGCCAGCAGCTTGGTTACAGGGGACGAGCAGTACTTC | CASSLVTGDEQYF
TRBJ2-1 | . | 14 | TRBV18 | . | TGTGCCAGCTCTAACGGGAGATTGGCTAATGAGCAGTTCTTC | CASSNGRLANEQFF
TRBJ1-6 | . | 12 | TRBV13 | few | TGTGCCAGCAGCTCTGAATTTTCACCCCTCCACTTT | CASSSEFSPLHF
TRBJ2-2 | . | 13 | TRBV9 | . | TGTGCCAGCAGCGTACACAGCACCGGGGAGCTGTTTTTT | CASSVHSTGELFF
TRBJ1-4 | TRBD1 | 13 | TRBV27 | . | TGTGCCAGCAGCCGGTGGACAGGGGAAAAACTGTTTTTT | CASSRWTGEKLFF
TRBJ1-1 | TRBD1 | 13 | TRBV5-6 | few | TGTGCCAGCAGTCAAACAGGGGGCCCTGAAGCTTTCTTT | CASSQTGGPEAFF
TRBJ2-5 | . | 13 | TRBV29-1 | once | TGCAGCGTTGTAACGGGGGGCCCAGAGACCCAGTACTTC | CSVVTGGPETQYF
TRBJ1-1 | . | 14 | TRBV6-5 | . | TGTGCCAGCAGTTACTCGAACGTTAACACTGAAGCTTTCTTT | CASSYSNVNTEAFF